This T cell receptor beta chain appears in the sequencing data of a study of blood T cells in healthy people across ages. The study recruited healthy Caucasian donors from Russia who were aged roughly 6 to 95. Per-sample yields of isolated PBMCs were at least 6 million. Germline assignment: CDR1 DFQATT and CDR2 SNEGSKA (reference sequence). Between the trimmed V and J ends, which lost 0 bases and 11 bases, there was a span of 19 bases. The CDR3 contains 14 residues. Study findings and constraints: Per million T cells, the diversity of TCR beta decreased roughly linearly as age advanced.

Comments on this clonotype: Its antigen is unknown.

The use of a sample-barcoded 5' primer and a J-beta primer mix characterized a second PCR of 7 to 11 cycles. Each cDNA was tagged by a template-switch adaptor containing 12 random nucleotides. TCRdb analysed the 5' RACE reads with MiXCR anew, one entry per CDR3 protein. The sample lists 1.5 million to 2 million distinct CDR3 sequences, around 48% occurring once. The rearrangement joins TRBV20-1 to TRBJ2-5, with D maybe TRBD2 (5 bases). The receptor was derived from a woman in her forties in good health. The sample consisted of blood. Here the CDR3 reads CSARDHTEGQEQYF. The DNA for the CDR3 is TGCAGTGCTAGAGACCACACCGAGGGTCAAGAGCAGTACTTC.